The entry below gives a single TCR beta chain sequence along with its context. In the study's own analysis: Cell counts per sample came from amplifying reference gene primers. Data came from immunoSEQ multiplex PCR; TCRdb stores just in-frame clones and leaves some out. V and J calls and clone size come straight from that table; D and trimming were deduced from the DNA. The table shows about 270,000 clones, with approximately 89% occurring only once. The data stem from a study of blood T cell repertoires in COVID-19. On the study more broadly: Samples taken during acute and convalescent COVID-19 were collected in the United States, Italy and Spain. PBMCs, B-cell-depleted T cells, or T cells were the source of the cDNA or gDNA that made up the material.

The TCR comes from a woman in her forties or fifties with acute or convalescent COVID-19. The sequencing sample was made of peripheral blood.

The DNA of the CDR3 is TGTGCCACCATGAGTAGCGAGACCTACAATGAGCAGTTCTTC. This translates into CATMSSETYNEQFF. V usage is TRBV15 and J usage is TRBJ2-1; TRBD2 is a possible D gene (5 bases). V was shortened by 7 bases and J by 2 bases, with 12 bases between the two germline ends. This CDR3 spans 14 amino acids. The germline V gene has CDR1 LNHNV and CDR2 YYDKDF (reference sequence).